This T cell receptor beta chain was identified during a study of beta chain features in type 1 diabetes. Donors underwent one heparinised blood draw, about 120 mL on average. Purity exceeding 95% was reached by all sorted populations. The isolated RNA, all of it, was reverse transcribed, so expressed TCRB transcripts were what got sequenced. TCRdb keeps only in-frame clones here, not all; method: immunoSEQ multiplex PCR. The sample includes around 310,000 clones, approximately 12% of them seen just once. Study-wide points: Overrepresentation of cells with high TCR expression could result from cDNA sequencing. Patients with Type 1 diabetes showed moderately but significantly shorter TCRB CDR3s in all four CD4+ subsets.

This CDR3 has 20 amino acids. Germline loops: CDR1 SGHDN, CDR2 FVKESK. Trimming left V 0 bases short and J 0 bases short, with 18 bases between. The sample holds a few counts of this clone. No antigen is known for it. This clonotype was obtained from a woman aged 18-29 years with type 1 diabetes. The chain recombines TRBV14 with TRBJ2-6, with D perhaps TRBD2 (5 bases). The sequenced sample was naive CD4+ T cells from blood. CDR3 sequence (DNA): TGTGCCAGCAGCCAAGAGGGGTTCGAGGGCTGGTACTCTGGGGCCAACGTCCTGACTTTC. Residues: CASSQEGFEGWYSGANVLTF. The variable domain in full, with the rest retrieved from reference TRBV14 and TRBJ2-6, is EAGVTQFPSHSVIEKGQTVTLRCDPISGHDNLYWYRRVMGKEIKFLLHFVKESKQDESGMPNNRFLAERTGGTYSTLKVQPAELEDSGVYFCASSQEGFEGWYSGANVLTFGAGSRLTVL.